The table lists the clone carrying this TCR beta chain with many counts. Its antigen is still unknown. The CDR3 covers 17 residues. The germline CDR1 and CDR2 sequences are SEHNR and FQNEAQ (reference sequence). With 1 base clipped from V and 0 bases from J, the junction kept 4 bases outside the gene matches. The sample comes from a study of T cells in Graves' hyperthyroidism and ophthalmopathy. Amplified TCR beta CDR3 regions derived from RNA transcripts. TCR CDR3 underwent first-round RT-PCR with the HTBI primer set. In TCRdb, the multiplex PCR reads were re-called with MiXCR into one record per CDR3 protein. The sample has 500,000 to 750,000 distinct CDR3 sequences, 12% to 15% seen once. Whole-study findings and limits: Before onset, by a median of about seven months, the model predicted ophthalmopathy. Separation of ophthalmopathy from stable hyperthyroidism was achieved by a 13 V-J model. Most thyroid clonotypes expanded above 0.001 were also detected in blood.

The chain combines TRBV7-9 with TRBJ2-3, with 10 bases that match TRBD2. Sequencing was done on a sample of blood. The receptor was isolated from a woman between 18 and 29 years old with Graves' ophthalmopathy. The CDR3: CASSLESTSGSTDTQYF. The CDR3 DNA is TGTGCCAGCAGCTTAGAGTCGACTAGCGGGAGCACAGATACGCAGTATTTT.